These 24 T cell receptor beta chains originate from one sample sequenced in a study of T-cell reconstitution after alpha-beta-depleted transplantation in children. Library preparation (for TCRbeta) was performed with unique molecular identifiers. TCRdb independently ran MiXCR on the PCR reads; one entry per CDR3 protein. The profile covers around 450,000 distinct CDR3 sequences, with around 46% appearing a single time and roughly a quarter taken by the ten largest. The sample in question was PBMCs, obtained before TCRalphabeta/CD19-depleted stem cell transplant. Receptors originate from a girl aged 2 to 10 with aplastic anemia, due to receive a stem cell transplant.

This clonotype has a handful of counts. This chain links TRBV20-1 with TRBJ1-4; tentatively, D is TRBD1 (5 bases). The length of the CDR3 is 15 residues. The V and J ends lost 3 bases and 0 bases respectively, with 11 bases between them. Germline-derived CDR1 and CDR2 are DFQATT and SNEGSKA (reference sequence). In DNA form, the CDR3 reads TGCAGTGCTAGTTTCAGGGCTGCAACTAATGAAAAACTGTTTTTT. Amino acids: CSASFRAATNEKLFF.

The chain combines TRBV4-3 with TRBJ2-5, with 7 bases fitting TRBD1. Germline CDR1 is LGHNA and CDR2 is YSLEER. The CDR3 is made up of 14 amino acids. The V gene end was trimmed by 4 bases and the J gene end by 7 bases; junction bases not matched to a gene: 9. This CDR3 is CASSLGIRGLTQYF. For the CDR3, the DNA is TGCGCCAGCAGCCTGGGGATAAGGGGGCTGACCCAGTACTTC.

The table lists this clonotype with a few counts. The chain couples TRBV28 to TRBJ2-7; D is possibly TRBD1 or TRBD2 (6 bases each). The CDR3 sequence is 15 residues long. Germline lookup yields CDR1 MDHEN and CDR2 SYDVKM. Between the trimmed V and J ends, which lost 5 bases and 3 bases, there was a span of 17 bases. The CDR3 reads CASSEQGGDIYEQYF. The CDR3 nucleotides are TGTGCCAGCAGTGAACAGGGAGGCGACATCTACGAGCAGTACTTC.

In its sample, this clonotype was seen many times. J is TRBJ2-3 and V is TRBV7-2, with D possibly being TRBD1 or TRBD2 (5 bases each). Germline lookup yields CDR1 SGHTA and CDR2 FQGNSA. The CDR3 is made up of 15 amino acids. V dropped 4 bases and J dropped 4 bases, with 15 bases sitting between them. This CDR3 reads CASSWGTINSDTQYF. The CDR3 nucleotides read TGTGCCAGCAGCTGGGGGACCATCAATTCAGATACGCAGTATTTT.

This clonotype was recorded many times. The V call is TRBV7-2, the J call TRBJ1-2; TRBD1 aligns across 9 bases. CDR1 is SGHTA and CDR2 is FQGNSA in the germline V gene. The length of the CDR3 is 13 residues. The J segment lost 3 bases and the V segment lost 5 bases, leaving 1 base of the junction unmatched. CDR3 in DNA: TGTGCCAGCAGCGGACAGGGGTACTATGGCTACACCTTC. Translation: CASSGQGYYGYTF. The variable domain in full, with the rest retrieved from reference TRBV7-2 and TRBJ1-2, is GAGVSQSPSNKVTEKGKDVELRCDPISGHTALYWYRQSLGQGLEFLIYFQGNSAPDKSGLPSDRFSAERTGGSVSTLTIQRTQQEDSAVYLCASSGQGYYGYTFGSGTRLTVV.

The table lists this clonotype with many counts. This chain's CDR3 is CASSSPGESWNEQFF. The CDR3 DNA reads as TGTGCCAGCAGTTCCCCAGGGGAGTCTTGGAATGAGCAGTTCTTC. The chain employs TRBV12-3 or TRBV12-4 and TRBJ2-1; TRBD1 is a possible D gene (6 bases). This CDR3 has 15 amino acids. V shed 4 bases and J shed 7 bases, with 17 bases lying between them.

The DNA of the CDR3 is TGCAGTGCTAGGTTGGGGATTAACTACGAGCAGTACTTC. Its translation is CSARLGINYEQYF. This rearrangement joins TRBV20-1 to TRBJ2-7, with unresolved D. Trimming cost V 3 bases and J 3 bases, with 12 bases left between them. The CDR3 is 13 residues long. Germline values: CDR1 DFQATT, CDR2 SNEGSKA (reference sequence).

The genes are TRBV7-8 and TRBJ2-3; TRBD2 is a possible D gene (5 bases). This CDR3 comprises 15 residues. Trimming cost V 7 bases and J 6 bases, with 20 bases left between them. Germline lookup yields CDR1 SGHVS and CDR2 FQNEAQ. CDR3 DNA: TGTGCCAGCACTCGTCTTGGGAGATTGAGTGATACGCAGTATTTT. Amino acid sequence: CASTRLGRLSDTQYF.

CDR3 in amino acids: CASSPGQGVQPQHF. The CDR3 DNA reads as TGTGCCAGCAGTCCCGGGCAGGGAGTTCAGCCCCAGCATTTT. The chain carries TRBV6-1 and TRBJ1-5; the D gene is possibly TRBD1 (5 bases). The germline V gene has CDR1 MNHNS and CDR2 SASEGT. Deletions cut 5 bases from V and 6 bases from J, with 14 bases between. The CDR3 has 14 residues.

This clonotype was observed many times. The J gene is TRBJ2-5, the V gene TRBV5-1; TRBD2 agrees at 14 bases. The V gene's germline CDR1 is SGHRS and CDR2 YFSETQ. This CDR3 has 16 residues. J gave up 4 bases and V 4 bases, and 6 bases lay outside the gene matches. CDR3 residues: CASSHGLAGGGETQYF. CDR3 coding DNA: TGCGCCAGCAGCCATGGACTAGCGGGGGGCGGAGAGACCCAGTACTTC.

The rearrangement links TRBV5-5 to TRBJ2-5, with D possibly being TRBD2 (5 bases). From germline, CDR1 is SGHKS and CDR2 YYEKEE (reference sequence). This CDR3 contains 13 residues. The V end was cut by 1 base, the J end by 6 bases, with 10 bases between. In DNA form, the CDR3 reads TGTGCCAGCAGCTTGCACGGGGAAAAGACCCAGTACTTC. Translation: CASSLHGEKTQYF.

J is TRBJ1-1 and V is TRBV28; D remains ambiguous. The germline CDR1 and CDR2 sequences are MDHEN and SYDVKM. The CDR3 is 15 amino acids. Trimming left V 5 bases short and J 0 bases short, with 13 bases between. Here the CDR3 DNA reads TGTGCCAGCAGTCTTCAAGGGAATATGAACACTGAAGCTTTCTTT. Protein: CASSLQGNMNTEAFF.

This clonotype was seen a few times. This chain links TRBV9 with TRBJ2-7; TRBD1 aligns across 7 bases. The CDR3 loop spans 15 amino acids. The ends lost 0 bases at V and 4 bases at J; junction bases unmatched: 7. The germline V gene has CDR1 SGDLS and CDR2 YYNGEE. CDR3 sequence reads: CASSVGGTDLYEQYF. CDR3 coding DNA: TGTGCCAGCAGCGTAGGTGGGACAGACTTATACGAGCAGTACTTC.

This clonotype was counted at least ten times. The chain carries TRBV3-1 and TRBJ2-1; 12 bases agree with TRBD2. The germline V gene encodes CDR1 LGHDT and CDR2 YNNKEL (reference sequence). This CDR3 has 15 residues. V trimming: 4 bases; J trimming: 7 bases; junction bases outside the gene matches: 5. This CDR3 reads CASSRRLAGVNEQFF. DNA of the CDR3: TGTGCCAGCAGCCGCCGACTAGCGGGAGTAAATGAGCAGTTCTTC.

The chain recombines TRBV5-1 with TRBJ2-1, with a tentative D call TRBD2 (5 bases). Per the germline V gene, CDR1 is SGHRS and CDR2 is YFSETQ. V dropped 0 bases and J dropped 10 bases, with 14 bases sitting between them. The CDR3 runs to 14 residues. CDR3 DNA sequence: TGCGCCAGCAGCTTGGGAGGGCCAACTCCGGAGCAGTTCTTC. Amino acids: CASSLGGPTPEQFF.

This clonotype has more than one count but fewer than ten. This chain joins TRBV5-1 and TRBJ1-1; D gene unclear. The length of the CDR3 is 12 residues. Germline V gene sequence: CDR1 SGHRS, CDR2 YFSETQ. Between the trimmed V and J ends, which lost 0 bases and 6 bases, there was a span of 6 bases. The CDR3 sequence is CASSLDGAEAFF. CDR3 nucleotide sequence: TGCGCCAGCAGCTTGGATGGGGCTGAAGCTTTCTTT.

The chain uses TRBV20-1 and TRBJ2-3; the D call may be TRBD1 or TRBD2 (6 bases each). Between the trimmed V and J ends, which lost 6 bases and 0 bases, there was a span of 16 bases. The CDR3 runs to 15 residues. The V gene's germline CDR1 is DFQATT and CDR2 SNEGSKA (reference sequence). The CDR3 coding sequence is TGCAGTGCAAGTCCCGGGGGCTCCAGCACAGATACGCAGTATTTT. Protein product: CSASPGGSSTDTQYF.

This sequence joins TRBV15 and TRBJ2-7, with D perhaps assigned TRBD1 or TRBD2 (5 bases each). Between the trimmed V and J ends, which lost 5 bases and 3 bases, there was a span of 20 bases. The CDR3 runs to 16 residues. Germline V lookup: CDR1 LNHNV, CDR2 YYDKDF (reference sequence). In DNA, the CDR3 is TGTGCCACCAGCGCGGACTCAGGGTTCGAGGTCTACGAGCAGTACTTC. It encodes CATSADSGFEVYEQYF.

The CDR3 spells CASQALYTYYNEQFF. CDR3 DNA sequence: TGTGCCAGCCAGGCCCTATACACTTACTACAATGAGCAGTTCTTC. V usage is TRBV12-3 or TRBV12-4 and J usage is TRBJ2-1; D remains ambiguous. V shed 8 bases and J shed 3 bases, with 17 bases lying between them. CDR3 length: 15 amino acids.

Comment on this clonotype: A much larger clone lies one base from this, so it may be a read error. This CDR3 fails to terminate in the conserved phenylalanine or tryptophan, so it likely reflects a read error. The chain is built from TRBV7-2 and TRBJ2-1; 7 bases align to TRBD1. CDR1 SGHTA and CDR2 FQGNSA come from the germline V gene. This CDR3 contains 14 residues. V trimming: 3 bases; J trimming: 5 bases; junction bases outside the gene matches: 4. This CDR3 is CASSFGTANNEQFL. The CDR3 DNA is TGTGCCAGCAGCTTTGGGACAGCTAACAATGAGCAGTTCCTC.

This clonotype has at least ten counts. The rearrangement uses TRBV6-1 and TRBJ2-2; TRBD1 matches 7 bases. The CDR3 covers 16 residues. CDR1 is MNHNS, CDR2 SASEGT, per germline. The J segment lost 4 bases and the V segment lost 6 bases, leaving 11 bases of the junction unmatched. CDR3 sequence: CASRPRQGRVTGELFF. The CDR3 DNA reads as TGTGCCAGCAGACCAAGACAGGGAAGGGTCACCGGGGAGCTGTTTTTT.

The V and J genes are TRBV5-1 and TRBJ2-6, with D hard to call. CDR1 and CDR2 (germline): SGHRS, YFSETQ. V lost 4 bases and J 0 bases, leaving 20 bases between the germline ends. The length of the CDR3 is 19 residues. Here the CDR3 reads CASSLGFRVEFSGANVLTF. The CDR3 coding sequence is TGCGCCAGCAGCCTTGGGTTCCGGGTGGAGTTCTCTGGGGCCAACGTCCTGACTTTC.

This chain joins TRBV29-1 and TRBJ2-6, with no clear D. The CDR3 consists of 17 residues. Germline V gene lookup returns CDR1 SQVTM and CDR2 ANQGSEA. V dropped 0 bases and J dropped 0 bases, with 12 bases sitting between them. This chain's CDR3 is CSVEDGGSSSGANVLTF. The CDR3 nucleotides read TGCAGCGTTGAAGATGGTGGCAGCAGCTCTGGGGCCAACGTCCTGACTTTC.

This chain joins TRBV7-2 and TRBJ1-1, with a possible D match to TRBD1 (5 bases). Germline CDR1 and CDR2: SGHTA and FQGNSA. The CDR3 has 12 amino acids. V gave up 5 bases and J gave up 4 bases, with 8 bases separating them. DNA for the CDR3: TGTGCCAGCAGCCGACAGTTCACTGAAGCTTTCTTT. Protein sequence: CASSRQFTEAFF.